The clone carrying this T cell receptor beta chain was seen just once. This sample was included in a study of OX40 agonist ivuxolimab in advanced cancers. TCRdb's copy holds only in-frame clones and misses some; the assay was immunoSEQ multiplex PCR. The sample consists of tens of thousands of clones, approximately 85% of them appearing once. Germline CDR1 and CDR2: MNHEY and SMNVEV (reference sequence). V shed 2 bases, J shed 6 bases, and the junction held 5 bases outside the gene matches. The CDR3 extends over 15 amino acids. The clonotype was recovered from an adult with an advanced solid tumor such as melanoma, head and neck, liver or kidney cancer. This chain uses TRBV27 with TRBJ2-3, with 10 bases matching TRBD2. Sequencing used CD4+ or CD8+ T cells sorted from blood, obtained in a trial of the OX40 agonist ivuxolimab. The CDR3, as DNA: TGTGCCAGCAGTTTACTCCTAGCGGGGGCCGATACGCAGTATTTT. Translating it yields CASSLLLAGADTQYF.